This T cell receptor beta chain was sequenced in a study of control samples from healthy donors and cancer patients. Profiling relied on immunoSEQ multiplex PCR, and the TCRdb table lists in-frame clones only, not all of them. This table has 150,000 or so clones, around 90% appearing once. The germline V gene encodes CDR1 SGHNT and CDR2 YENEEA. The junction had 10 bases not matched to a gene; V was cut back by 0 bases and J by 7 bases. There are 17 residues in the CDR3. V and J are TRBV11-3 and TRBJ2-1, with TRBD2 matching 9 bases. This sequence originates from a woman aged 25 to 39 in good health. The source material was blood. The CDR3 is CASSLDSGLAGQNEQFF. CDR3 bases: TGTGCCAGCAGCTTAGATTCGGGGCTAGCGGGGCAGAATGAGCAGTTCTTC.